These 7 T cell receptor beta chains share one sample of origin, sequenced in a study of beta chain features in type 1 diabetes. Investigators reverse transcribed all isolated RNA, so they sequenced expressed TCRB transcripts. Using immunoSEQ multiplex PCR, the repertoire was profiled, and TCRdb retains in-frame clones only, with some absent. The sample shows around 13,000 clones, about 49% of them seen only once. Sequenced sample: stem cell memory CD4+ T cells from blood. Receptors originate from a man younger than 35 in good health.

A remark on this clone: Germline is not matched at one junction end, which may reflect a read error. The chain combines TRBV11-3 with TRBJ2-4, with TRBD2 as a possible D gene (7 bases). The germline CDR1 and CDR2 sequences are SGHNT and YENEEA. The CDR3 sequence is 16 residues long. This CDR3 is CASSLGRGAGRDIQYF. In nucleotides, the CDR3 is TGTGCCAGCAGTTTAGGCCGGGGGGCAGGGAGAGACATTCAGTACTTC.

The chain employs TRBV7-9 and TRBJ2-1; possible D gene TRBD1, 5 bases. The CDR3 runs 11 residues. V lost 5 bases and J lost 13, with 12 bases in between. CDR1 and CDR2 from the germline V gene are SEHNR and FQNEAQ (reference sequence). DNA of the CDR3: TGTGCCAGCAGCACCGACAGCTTCCAGTTCTTC. Protein product: CASSTDSFQFF. The full variable domain, rest sourced from reference TRBV7-9 and TRBJ2-1, is DTGVSQNPRHKITKRGQNVTFRCDPISEHNRLYWYRQTLGQGPEFLTYFQNEAQLEKSRLLSDRFSAERPKGSFSTLEIQRTEQGDSAMYLCASSTDSFQFFGPGTRLTVL.

The rearrangement uses TRBV5-1 and TRBJ2-7; 10 bases are a match to TRBD2. Trimming at V came to 7 bases and at J to 2 bases, leaving 3 bases not matched to a gene. The germline V gene has CDR1 SGHRS and CDR2 YFSETQ. CDR3 size: 13 residues. CDR3 amino acids: CASASGGAYEQYF. The CDR3 DNA sequence: TGCGCCAGCGCCAGCGGGGGGGCCTACGAGCAGTACTTC.

This chain uses TRBV7-2 with TRBJ2-7; 9 bases are shared with TRBD1. Germline CDR1 and CDR2: SGHTA and FQGNSA. This CDR3 is built from 15 residues. The V gene end was trimmed by 4 bases and the J gene end by 5 bases; junction bases not matched to a gene: 9. Here the CDR3 DNA reads TGTGCCAGCAGCTGGGGGGGACAGGGTTTCAACGAGCAGTACTTC. It codes for CASSWGGQGFNEQYF.

V is TRBV7-9 and J is TRBJ2-1; D gene ambiguous. The CDR3 has 15 residues. Trimming shortened V by 3 bases and J by 1 base, and 10 bases separated the two germline ends. The germline gives CDR1 SEHNR, CDR2 FQNEAQ (reference sequence). The CDR3: CASSFFRRSYNEQFF. For the CDR3, the DNA is TGTGCCAGCAGCTTTTTTCGGAGATCCTACAATGAGCAGTTCTTC.

The chain combines TRBV10-1 with TRBJ2-2, with 8 bases aligning to TRBD1. This CDR3 comprises 17 residues. The germline CDR1 and CDR2 sequences are WNHNN and SYGVQD (reference sequence). J was trimmed by 4 bases and V by 4 bases; bases with no gene match: 11. The CDR3 DNA reads TGCGCCAGCAGTGGAAGGACAGGGATGAATGCCACCGGGGAGCTGTTTTTT. Its translation is CASSGRTGMNATGELFF.

This clone was seen a handful of times. CDR3 in DNA: TGTGCCAGCAGCGGGACAGGGGATCGGGAGACCCAGTACTTC. Amino acids: CASSGTGDRETQYF. This chain links TRBV4-2 with TRBJ2-5; TRBD1 aligns across 10 bases. The V gene's germline CDR1 is LGHNA and CDR2 YNFKEQ. V trimming: 5 bases; J trimming: 5 bases; junction bases outside the gene matches: 5. This CDR3 is built from 14 residues.